The 6 T cell receptor beta chains below come from one sample, sequenced in a study of T cells in Graves' hyperthyroidism and ophthalmopathy. There were TCR beta CDR3 regions amplified from RNA transcripts. In the first-round RT-PCR of the TCR CDR3, the HTBI primer set was used. TCRdb reanalysed the multiplex PCR reads using MiXCR and keeps one entry per CDR3 protein. The sample shows about 600,000 distinct CDR3 sequences, more than 15% of them seen only once. Specimen: blood. These receptors were obtained from a woman aged 40-49 years with Graves' ophthalmopathy.

This clonotype has a count of ten or more. The chain combines TRBV30 with TRBJ2-1; D is ambiguous. This CDR3 has 12 residues. CDR1 is GTSNPN, CDR2 SVGIG, per germline (reference sequence). V lost 0 bases to trimming and J lost 11 bases, with 11 bases between them. The CDR3: CAWSVPTSKQFF. The CDR3 DNA follows: TGTGCCTGGAGTGTCCCTACGTCCAAGCAGTTCTTC. The variable domain in full, completed from reference TRBV30 and TRBJ2-1, reads SQTIHQWPATLVQPVGSPLSLECTVEGTSNPNLYWYRQAAGRGLQLLFYSVGIGQISSEVPQNLSASRPQDRQFILSSKKLLLSDSGFYLCAWSVPTSKQFFGPGTRLTVL.

This clonotype was seen repeatedly, ten times or more. This chain joins TRBV7-2 and TRBJ2-1, with unresolved D. Germline assignment: CDR1 SGHTA and CDR2 FQGNSA. The CDR3 has 12 residues. Trimming shortened V by 5 bases and J by 7 bases, and 9 bases separated the two germline ends. The CDR3 loop is CASSPVGNEQFF. CDR3 sequence (DNA): TGTGCCAGCAGCCCCGTCGGGAATGAGCAGTTCTTC.

This clonotype came up many times. The chain employs TRBV6-2 or TRBV6-3 and TRBJ2-1, with 10 bases matching TRBD2. Trimming at V came to 1 base and at J to 7 bases, leaving 1 base not matched to a gene. This CDR3 is built from 14 residues. Germline-derived CDR1 and CDR2 are MNHEY and SVGEGT. CDR3 in DNA: TGTGCCAGCAGTTACTTGGGACTAGCGAATGAGCAGTTCTTC. Translation: CASSYLGLANEQFF.

This clonotype was seen at least ten times. The V call is TRBV5-1, the J call TRBJ2-3, with 7 bases that match TRBD1. The CDR3 has 15 amino acids. J lost 1 base, V lost 4 bases, and 6 bases had no gene match. The germline V gene encodes CDR1 SGHRS and CDR2 YFSETQ. The CDR3 nucleotides read TGCGCCAGCAGCAGGGACAGTTATGGCACAGATACGCAGTATTTT. Translating it yields CASSRDSYGTDTQYF.

Only a few counts were recorded for this clonotype. This rearrangement joins TRBV7-9 to TRBJ2-7; 9 bases match TRBD2. Losses at the gene ends were 3 bases for V and 5 bases for J; bases not matched to a gene: 5. CDR3 length: 14 amino acids. From germline, CDR1 is SEHNR and CDR2 FQNEAQ (reference sequence). The CDR3 bases are TGTGCCAGCAGCTTTTTCCGCGGGGGGGACGAGCAGTACTTC. Encoded protein: CASSFFRGGDEQYF. The entire variable domain, with the rest obtained from reference TRBV7-9 and TRBJ2-7, is as follows: DTGVSQNPRHKITKRGQNVTFRCDPISEHNRLYWYRQTLGQGPEFLTYFQNEAQLEKSRLLSDRFSAERPKGSFSTLEIQRTEQGDSAMYLCASSFFRGGDEQYFGPGTRLTVT.

This clonotype has a count of ten or more. V and J are TRBV6-1 and TRBJ2-5, with TRBD2 identical over 11 bases. The length of the CDR3 is 15 residues. J lost 1 base, V lost 6 bases, and 4 bases had no gene match. Germline assignment: CDR1 MNHNS and CDR2 SASEGT. CDR3 amino acids: CASRVAGGVQETQYF. The CDR3 DNA reads as TGTGCCAGCAGGGTAGCGGGAGGGGTCCAAGAGACCCAGTACTTC.